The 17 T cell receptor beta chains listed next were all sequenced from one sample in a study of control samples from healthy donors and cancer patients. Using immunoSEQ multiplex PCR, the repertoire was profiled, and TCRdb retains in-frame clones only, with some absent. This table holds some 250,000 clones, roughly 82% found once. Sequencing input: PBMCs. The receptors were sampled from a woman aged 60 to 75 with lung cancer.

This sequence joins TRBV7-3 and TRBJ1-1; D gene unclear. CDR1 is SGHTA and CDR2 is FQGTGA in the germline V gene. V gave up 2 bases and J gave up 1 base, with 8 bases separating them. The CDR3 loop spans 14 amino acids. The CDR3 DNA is TGTGCCAGCAGCTTAGGGGTCGGGAACACTGAAGCTTTCTTT. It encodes CASSLGVGNTEAFF.

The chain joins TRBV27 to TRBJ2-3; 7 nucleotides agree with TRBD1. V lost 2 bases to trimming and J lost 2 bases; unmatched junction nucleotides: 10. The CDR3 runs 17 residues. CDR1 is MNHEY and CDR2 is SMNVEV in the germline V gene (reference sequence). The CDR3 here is CASSLKWWGTATDTQYF. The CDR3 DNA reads TGTGCCAGCAGTTTAAAGTGGTGGGGGACAGCCACAGATACGCAGTATTTT.

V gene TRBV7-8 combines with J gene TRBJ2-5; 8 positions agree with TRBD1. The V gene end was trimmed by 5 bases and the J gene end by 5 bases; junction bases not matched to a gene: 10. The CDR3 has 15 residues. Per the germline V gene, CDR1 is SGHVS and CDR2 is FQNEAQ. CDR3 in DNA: TGTGCCAGCAGCCCACGGACAGGGTGGCGGGAGACCCAGTACTTC. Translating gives CASSPRTGWRETQYF.

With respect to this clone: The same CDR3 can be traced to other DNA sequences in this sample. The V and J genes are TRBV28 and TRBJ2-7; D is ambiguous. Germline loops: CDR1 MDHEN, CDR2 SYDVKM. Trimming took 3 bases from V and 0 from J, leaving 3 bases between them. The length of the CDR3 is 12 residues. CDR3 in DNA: TGTGCCAGCAGTTTCTCCTCCTACGAGCAGTACTTC. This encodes CASSFSSYEQYF. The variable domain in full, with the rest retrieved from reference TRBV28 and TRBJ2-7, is DVKVTQSSRYLVKRTGEKVFLECVQDMDHENMFWYRQDPGLGLRLIYFSYDVKMKEKGDIPEGYSVSREKKERFSLILESASTNQTSMYLCASSFSSYEQYFGPGTRLTVT.

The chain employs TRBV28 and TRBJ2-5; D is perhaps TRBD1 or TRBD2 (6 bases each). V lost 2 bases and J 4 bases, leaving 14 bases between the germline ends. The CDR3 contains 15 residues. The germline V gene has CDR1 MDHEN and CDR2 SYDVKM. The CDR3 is CASSLNRGQAETQYF. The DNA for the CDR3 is TGTGCCAGCAGTTTAAATCGGGGGCAGGCAGAGACCCAGTACTTC. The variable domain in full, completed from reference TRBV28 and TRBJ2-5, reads DVKVTQSSRYLVKRTGEKVFLECVQDMDHENMFWYRQDPGLGLRLIYFSYDVKMKEKGDIPEGYSVSREKKERFSLILESASTNQTSMYLCASSLNRGQAETQYFGPGTRLLVL.

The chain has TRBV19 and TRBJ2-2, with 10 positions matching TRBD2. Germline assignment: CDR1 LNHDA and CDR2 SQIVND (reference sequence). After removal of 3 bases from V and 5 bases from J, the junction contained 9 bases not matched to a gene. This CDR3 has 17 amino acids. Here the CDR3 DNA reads TGTGCCAGTAGTATGAGGGCTAGCGGGAGTTGGACCGGGGAGCTGTTTTTT. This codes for CASSMRASGSWTGELFF.

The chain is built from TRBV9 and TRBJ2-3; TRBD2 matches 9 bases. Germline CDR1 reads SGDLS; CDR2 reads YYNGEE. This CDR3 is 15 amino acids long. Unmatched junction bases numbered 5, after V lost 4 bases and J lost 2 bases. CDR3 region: CASSQTSGDTDTQYF. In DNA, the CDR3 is TGTGCCAGCAGCCAGACTAGCGGAGACACAGATACGCAGTATTTT.

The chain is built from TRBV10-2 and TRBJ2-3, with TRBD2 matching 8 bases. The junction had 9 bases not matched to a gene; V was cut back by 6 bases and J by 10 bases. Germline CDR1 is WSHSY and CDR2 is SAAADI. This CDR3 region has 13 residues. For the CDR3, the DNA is TGCGCCAGCAGCCCACGGGAGGGGTGGGCGCAGTATTTT. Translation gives CASSPREGWAQYF.

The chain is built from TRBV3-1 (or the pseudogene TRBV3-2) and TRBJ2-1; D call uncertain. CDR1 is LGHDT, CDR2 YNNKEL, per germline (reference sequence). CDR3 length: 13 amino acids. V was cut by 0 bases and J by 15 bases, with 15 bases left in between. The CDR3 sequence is CASSQDPRGSGFF. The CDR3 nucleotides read TGTGCCAGCAGCCAAGATCCCCGCGGATCGGGGTTCTTC.

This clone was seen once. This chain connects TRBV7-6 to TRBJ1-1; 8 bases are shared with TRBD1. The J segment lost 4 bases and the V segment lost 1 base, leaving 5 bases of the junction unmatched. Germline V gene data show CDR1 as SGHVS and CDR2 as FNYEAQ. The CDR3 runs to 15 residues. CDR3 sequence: CASSLGAGGTTEAFF. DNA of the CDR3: TGTGCCAGCAGCTTAGGGGCAGGGGGCACCACTGAAGCTTTCTTT.

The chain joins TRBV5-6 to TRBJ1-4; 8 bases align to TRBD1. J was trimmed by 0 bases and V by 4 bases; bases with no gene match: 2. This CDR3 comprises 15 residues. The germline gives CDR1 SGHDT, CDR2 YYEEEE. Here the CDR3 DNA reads TGTGCCAGCAGCGGGGGACAGGCAACTAATGAAAAACTGTTTTTT. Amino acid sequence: CASSGGQATNEKLFF. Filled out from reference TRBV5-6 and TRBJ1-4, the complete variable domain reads DAGVTQSPTHLIKTRGQQVTLRCSPKSGHDTVSWYQQALGQGPQFIFQYYEEEERQRGNFPDRFSGHQFPNYSSELNVNALLLGDSALYLCASSGGQATNEKLFFGSGTQLSVL.

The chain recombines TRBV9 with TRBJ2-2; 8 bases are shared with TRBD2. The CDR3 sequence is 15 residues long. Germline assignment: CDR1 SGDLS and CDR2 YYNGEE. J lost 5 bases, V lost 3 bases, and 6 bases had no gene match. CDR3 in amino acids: CASSGSGSYTGELFF. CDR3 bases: TGTGCCAGCAGCGGAAGCGGGAGTTATACCGGGGAGCTGTTTTTT.

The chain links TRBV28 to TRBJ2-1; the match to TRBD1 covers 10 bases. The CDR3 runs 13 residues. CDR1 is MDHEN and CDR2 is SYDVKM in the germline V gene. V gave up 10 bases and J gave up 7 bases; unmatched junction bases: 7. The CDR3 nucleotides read TGTGCCATCGGACAGGGGGTCCGGAATGAGCAGTTCTTC. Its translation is CAIGQGVRNEQFF.

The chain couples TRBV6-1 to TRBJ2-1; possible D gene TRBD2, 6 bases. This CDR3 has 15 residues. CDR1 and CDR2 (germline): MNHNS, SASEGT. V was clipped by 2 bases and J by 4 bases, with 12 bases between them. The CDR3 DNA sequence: TGTGCCAGCAGTGAACTCGGGAGTTTATACAATGAGCAGTTCTTC. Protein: CASSELGSLYNEQFF.

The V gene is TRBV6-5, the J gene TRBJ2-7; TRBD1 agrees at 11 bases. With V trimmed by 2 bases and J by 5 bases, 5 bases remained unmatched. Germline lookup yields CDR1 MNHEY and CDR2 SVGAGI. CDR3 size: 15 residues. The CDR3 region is CASSYGTGGQDEQYF. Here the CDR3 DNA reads TGTGCCAGCAGTTACGGGACAGGGGGTCAGGACGAGCAGTACTTC.

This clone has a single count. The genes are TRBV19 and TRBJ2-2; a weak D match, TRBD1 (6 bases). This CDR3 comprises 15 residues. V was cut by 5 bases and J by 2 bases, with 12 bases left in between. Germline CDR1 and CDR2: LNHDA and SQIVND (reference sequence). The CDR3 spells CASSPWTDNTGELFF. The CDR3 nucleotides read TGTGCCAGTAGTCCCTGGACAGACAACACCGGGGAGCTGTTTTTT.

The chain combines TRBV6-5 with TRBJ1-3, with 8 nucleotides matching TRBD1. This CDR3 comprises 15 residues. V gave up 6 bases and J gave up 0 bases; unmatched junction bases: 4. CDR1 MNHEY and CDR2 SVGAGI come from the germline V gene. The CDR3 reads CASRQGTGSGNTIYF. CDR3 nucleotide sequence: TGTGCCAGCAGGCAGGGGACAGGCTCTGGAAACACCATATATTTT.